The next 13 T cell receptor beta chains were all read from a single sample in a study of CD8 T cells in acute hepatitis C reinfection. Time point denoted: naive CD8 control sorted from an acute-time-point sample. Assay: immunoSEQ multiplex PCR; the TCRdb copy retains only in-frame clones and omits some. Of 30,000 to 40,000 clones listed, approximately 87% are singletons. The sample taken for sequencing was naive CD8+ T cells from PBMCs. The receptors were gathered from a young man with chronic hepatitis C.

V and J are TRBV29-1 and TRBJ2-3; no clear D gene. CDR1 and CDR2 (germline): SQVTM, ANQGSEA. The V end lost 0 bases, the J end lost 4 bases, and 11 bases lay between the germline ends. The CDR3 is 14 amino acids. CDR3 region: CSVEDPRAADTQYF. The DNA for the CDR3 is TGCAGCGTTGAAGACCCTAGGGCGGCAGATACGCAGTATTTT.

This clone has only a few counts. The V gene is TRBV7-6, the J gene TRBJ2-2; no clear D gene. The V and J ends lost 2 bases and 4 bases respectively, with 5 bases between them. The CDR3 has 13 amino acids. Germline loops: CDR1 SGHVS, CDR2 FNYEAQ. The CDR3 sequence: CASSLPSTGELFF. The CDR3 DNA reads TGTGCCAGCAGCTTACCGAGCACCGGGGAGCTGTTTTTT.

This clone was detected only once. The J gene is TRBJ2-1, the V gene TRBV13, with 8 positions matching TRBD2. The V and J ends lost 5 bases and 5 bases, in that order; junction bases with no gene match: 8. This CDR3 contains 15 residues. The germline V gene encodes CDR1 PRHDT and CDR2 FYEKMQ (reference sequence). The DNA for the CDR3 is TGTGCCAGCAGCCAACTAGCGGAGTCCGACAATGAGCAGTTCTTC. It encodes CASSQLAESDNEQFF.

This chain connects TRBV27 to TRBJ2-4, with D maybe TRBD1 (5 bases). Trimming shortened V by 5 bases and J by 4 bases, and 21 bases separated the two germline ends. The V gene's germline CDR1 is MNHEY and CDR2 SMNVEV (reference sequence). The CDR3 runs 17 residues. The CDR3 region is CASSHREQENIKNIQYF. The CDR3 DNA sequence: TGTGCCAGCAGTCATAGGGAACAGGAAAATATAAAAAACATTCAGTACTTC.

CDR3 region: CASTGGEYSYEQYF. CDR3 nucleotide sequence: TGTGCCAGCACGGGTGGCGAATACTCCTACGAGCAGTACTTC. V and J are TRBV11-2 and TRBJ2-7; D ambiguous. Germline V lookup: CDR1 SGHAT, CDR2 FQNNGV. Trimming stripped 7 bases from V and 0 bases from J, with 13 bases between. The CDR3 has 14 amino acids.

The V and J genes are TRBV12-5 and TRBJ1-5; TRBD1 matches at 7 bases. The CDR3 length is 13 residues. Per germline, CDR1 LGHNT and CDR2 FRNRAP. V shed 11 bases, J shed 0 bases, and the junction held 4 bases outside the gene matches. The CDR3 loop is CASGQFSNQPQHF. For the CDR3, the DNA is TGTGCTTCGGGACAGTTTAGCAATCAGCCCCAGCATTTT.

The rearrangement joins TRBV23-1 to TRBJ2-2, with D maybe TRBD2 (6 bases). TRBV23-1 is recorded as an ORF, its role being uncertain. The CDR3 is 16 amino acids. Trimming took 8 bases from V and 7 from J, leaving 23 bases between them. CDR3 in DNA: TGCGCCAGCCAGAAGCGGGTGGGTTCGGGTTTCGGGGAGCTGTTTTTT. Translating it yields CASQKRVGSGFGELFF.

This clone was observed a single time. The J gene is TRBJ2-7, the V gene TRBV30; D unresolved. Trimming left V 5 bases short and J 3 bases short, with 11 bases between. Germline V gives CDR1 GTSNPN, CDR2 SVGIG (reference sequence). The CDR3 loop spans 12 amino acids. CDR3 in DNA: TGTGCCTGGGGGGTGGATTTCTACGAGCAGTACTTC. It specifies CAWGVDFYEQYF.

This chain joins TRBV5-4 and TRBJ2-1, with TRBD2 identical over 12 bases. Trimming took 4 bases from V and 7 from J; bases not matched to a gene: 3. Germline V gene sequence: CDR1 SGHNT, CDR2 YYREEE (reference sequence). The length of the CDR3 is 14 residues. The CDR3 DNA reads as TGTGCCAGCAGCCCAGGACTAGCGGGAAATGAGCAGTTCTTC. It is translated as CASSPGLAGNEQFF.

J is TRBJ2-1 and V is TRBV19; 7 bases match TRBD2. The CDR3 contains 15 residues. CDR1 is LNHDA and CDR2 is SQIVND in the germline V gene (reference sequence). The trim removed 1 base at V and 4 bases at J, leaving 4 bases unmatched. DNA for the CDR3: TGTGCCAGTAGTATAGGGGGGGGTACGTACAATGAGCAGTTCTTC. Translation: CASSIGGGTYNEQFF.

J is TRBJ2-1 and V is TRBV30; D not certain. CDR1 is GTSNPN and CDR2 is SVGIG in the germline V gene (reference sequence). CDR3 length: 13 residues. Trimming removed 2 bases at V and 5 bases at J, with 10 bases between. CDR3 DNA sequence: TGTGCCTGGAGTCTGAGTAGGAACAATGAGCAGTTCTTC. This encodes CAWSLSRNNEQFF.

The chain recombines TRBV27 with TRBJ2-7; D is unclear. Germline CDR1 reads MNHEY; CDR2 reads SMNVEV (reference sequence). CDR3 length: 11 residues. V was pared by 5 bases and J by 9 bases, with 11 bases between. In DNA form, the CDR3 reads TGTGCCAGCAGTCCTGGCCTCGTGCAGTACTTC. It encodes CASSPGLVQYF.

This clone was observed a single time. The chain carries TRBV19 and TRBJ2-1, with TRBD2 matching over 8 bases. The J segment lost 6 bases and the V segment lost 0 bases, leaving 10 bases of the junction unmatched. This CDR3 region has 17 residues. The V gene's germline CDR1 is LNHDA and CDR2 SQIVND (reference sequence). The CDR3 here is CASSIDQLADVGNEQFF. CDR3 nucleotides: TGTGCCAGTAGTATAGATCAACTAGCGGACGTCGGCAATGAGCAGTTCTTC.